Listed below are T cell receptor beta chains from one sample, sequenced in a study of blood T cell repertoires in COVID-19. Profiled with immunoSEQ multiplex PCR; TCRdb holds only in-frame clones, not every one. The sample gives roughly 200,000 clones, approximately 86% of which show up once; about 2.3% is in the top ten. Sequenced input: PBMCs or T cells enriched from blood (not recorded which). The receptors come from a woman in her twenties or thirties who had recovered from COVID-19. The CDR3 runs from the conserved cysteine through the conserved F or W. A D gene is named only where the DNA matches it firmly. A clone size is listed for some rows: how often the clone was seen (once, few, many), or a class if it is expanded.

size: .; D: TRBD2; J: TRBJ2-3; V: TRBV5-1; CDR3: CASSFVGGDTDTQYF; DNA: TGCGCCAGCAGCTTTGTTGGGGGGGACACAGATACGCAGTATTTT
size: .; D: .; J: TRBJ1-2; V: TRBV4-3; CDR3: CASSHLGGAYGYTF; DNA: TGCGCCAGCAGCCACCTTGGAGGGGCCTATGGCTACACCTTC
size: .; D: .; J: TRBJ1-2; V: TRBV20-1; CDR3: CSASVAGGGYTF; DNA: TGCAGTGCTAGTGTGGCAGGTGGAGGCTACACCTTC
size: .; D: TRBD1; J: TRBJ1-4; V: TRBV5-1; CDR3: CASSSGTGNEKLFF; DNA: TGCGCCAGCAGCTCCGGGACAGGGAATGAAAAACTGTTTTTT
size: .; D: .; J: TRBJ1-1; V: TRBV6-2/TRBV6-3; CDR3: CASSYEKKLSDTEAFF; DNA: TGTGCCAGCAGTTATGAAAAAAAGTTGTCGGACACTGAAGCTTTCTTT
size: .; D: .; J: TRBJ1-6; V: TRBV20-1; CDR3: CSAPWGPVHPF; DNA: TGCAGTGCTCCTTGGGGGCCAGTCCATCCCTTT
size: .; D: TRBD1; J: TRBJ1-1; V: TRBV29-1; CDR3: CSVVNRGHFTEAFF; DNA: TGCAGCGTTGTCAACAGGGGGCATTTCACTGAAGCTTTCTTT
size: .; D: .; J: TRBJ1-2; V: TRBV25-1; CDR3: CASSEYEDSYGYTF; DNA: TGTGCCAGCAGTGAATATGAGGACAGCTATGGCTACACCTTC
size: .; D: .; J: TRBJ2-3; V: TRBV5-1; CDR3: CASSSRLGGTDTQYF; DNA: TGCGCCAGCAGCTCACGACTAGGGGGCACAGATACGCAGTATTTT
size: .; D: TRBD1; J: TRBJ1-3; V: TRBV30; CDR3: CAWSFGQGEPIYF; DNA: TGTGCCTGGAGTTTTGGACAGGGAGAGCCCATATATTTT
size: once; D: TRBD2; J: TRBJ2-3; V: TRBV5-1; CDR3: CASSSSGISTDTQYF; DNA: TGCGCCAGCAGCTCTAGCGGGATAAGCACAGATACGCAGTATTTT
size: .; D: TRBD2; J: TRBJ2-7; V: TRBV7-2; CDR3: CASSLLAGGEQYF; DNA: TGTGCCAGCAGCTTACTAGCGGGAGGAGAGCAGTACTTC
size: few; D: .; J: TRBJ2-7; V: TRBV7-9; CDR3: CASSLGARYAEQYF; DNA: TGTGCCAGCAGCTTAGGAGCACGATATGCCGAGCAGTACTTC
size: .; D: .; J: TRBJ2-5; V: TRBV3-1/TRBV3-2; CDR3: CASSQVTETQYF; DNA: TGTGCCAGCAGCCAAGTTACTGAGACCCAGTACTTC
size: .; D: TRBD1; J: TRBJ2-7; V: TRBV6-2/TRBV6-3; CDR3: CASSSGTWTGETEQYF; DNA: TGTGCCAGCAGTTCAGGCACCTGGACAGGGGAAACCGAGCAGTACTTC
size: once; D: .; J: TRBJ1-2; V: TRBV11-3; CDR3: CASSARTSRYTF; DNA: TGTGCCAGCAGCGCCAGAACCAGTCGCTACACCTTC
size: few; D: .; J: TRBJ1-2; V: TRBV3-1/TRBV3-2; CDR3: CASRDGVYGYTF; DNA: TGTGCCAGCAGGGACGGGGTTTATGGCTACACCTTC
size: many; D: TRBD2; J: TRBJ2-3; V: TRBV30; CDR3: CAWTASGRDTQYF; DNA: TGTGCCTGGACGGCTAGCGGTAGAGATACGCAGTATTTT
size: few; D: TRBD1; J: TRBJ2-7; V: TRBV2; CDR3: CASLGTMTGGYEQYF; DNA: TGTGCCAGCCTGGGGACTATGACAGGGGGCTACGAGCAGTACTTC
size: once; D: .; J: TRBJ2-7; V: TRBV5-4; CDR3: CASSLVQGEQYF; DNA: TGTGCCAGCAGCTTGGTTCAGGGGGAGCAGTACTTC
size: .; D: TRBD1; J: TRBJ2-7; V: TRBV14; CDR3: CASSPLTGDPFREQYF; DNA: TGTGCCAGCAGCCCGCTTACAGGGGACCCGTTCAGGGAGCAGTACTTC
size: .; D: .; J: TRBJ2-1; V: TRBV11-3; CDR3: CASSRSGYNEQFF; DNA: TGTGCCAGCAGCCGAAGCGGGTACAATGAGCAGTTCTTC
size: .; D: TRBD2; J: TRBJ2-3; V: TRBV9; CDR3: CASSPGGREADTQYF; DNA: TGTGCCAGCAGCCCCGGAGGGAGGGAGGCAGATACGCAGTATTTT
size: .; D: .; J: TRBJ2-7; V: TRBV27; CDR3: CASSLAQPYEQYF; DNA: TGTGCCAGCAGTTTAGCACAGCCTTACGAGCAGTACTTC
size: .; D: TRBD1; J: TRBJ2-1; V: TRBV3-1/TRBV3-2; CDR3: CASSQAGGRGNEQFF; DNA: TGTGCCAGCAGCCAAGCAGGGGGCAGGGGCAATGAGCAGTTCTTC
size: .; D: TRBD1; J: TRBJ1-5; V: TRBV6-2/TRBV6-3; CDR3: CASSYSMSQGAPLNQPQHF; DNA: TGTGCCAGCAGTTACTCGATGTCGCAGGGGGCCCCCTTGAATCAGCCCCAGCATTTT
size: .; D: .; J: TRBJ1-2; V: TRBV5-4; CDR3: CASSLDLRELSGYTF; DNA: TGTGCCAGCAGCTTGGATCTTCGGGAGTTGAGTGGCTACACCTTC
size: .; D: .; J: TRBJ2-1; V: TRBV28; CDR3: CASIFGGGQVNEQFF; DNA: TGTGCCAGCATCTTCGGGGGAGGCCAGGTCAATGAGCAGTTCTTC
size: .; D: .; J: TRBJ1-1; V: TRBV4-1; CDR3: CASSHEEGRKNTEAFF; DNA: TGCGCCAGCAGCCATGAGGAGGGACGGAAAAACACTGAAGCTTTCTTT
size: .; D: .; J: TRBJ2-7; V: TRBV5-4; CDR3: CASSRDNSYEQYF; DNA: TGTGCCAGCAGCCGGGACAACTCCTACGAGCAGTACTTC
size: .; D: TRBD1; J: TRBJ1-1; V: TRBV7-3; CDR3: CASSPLGQGDTEAFF; DNA: TGTGCCAGCAGCCCTCTCGGACAGGGAGACACTGAAGCTTTCTTT
size: .; D: TRBD2; J: TRBJ2-5; V: TRBV30; CDR3: CAWSTGGGGETQYF; DNA: TGTGCCTGGAGTACGGGAGGTGGGGGGGAGACCCAGTACTTC
size: .; D: TRBD1; J: TRBJ1-4; V: TRBV5-8; CDR3: CASDRGWDEKLFF; DNA: TGTGCCAGCGACAGGGGTTGGGACGAAAAACTGTTTTTT
size: .; D: .; J: TRBJ1-1; V: TRBV6-5; CDR3: CASRLNQATNTEAFF; DNA: TGTGCCAGCAGGCTAAACCAGGCGACGAACACTGAAGCTTTCTTT
size: once; D: .; J: TRBJ1-2; V: TRBV4-2; CDR3: CASSQDKGMGYGYTF; DNA: TGTGCCAGCAGCCAAGATAAGGGGATGGGCTATGGCTACACCTTC
size: .; D: TRBD1; J: TRBJ2-5; V: TRBV10-3; CDR3: CAISTDRGQETQYF; DNA: TGTGCCATCAGCACAGACAGGGGCCAAGAGACCCAGTACTTC
size: .; D: .; J: TRBJ1-2; V: TRBV11-2; CDR3: CASSLVEGHLSYTF; DNA: TGTGCCAGCAGCTTAGTTGAGGGACATCTCAGCTACACCTTC
size: .; D: .; J: TRBJ1-5; V: TRBV24-1; CDR3: CATSDSWGPQHF; DNA: TGTGCCACCAGTGACTCGTGGGGGCCCCAACATTTT
size: .; D: TRBD1; J: TRBJ1-6; V: TRBV13; CDR3: CASSPGQGVDSPLHF; DNA: TGTGCCAGCAGCCCCGGACAGGGAGTAGATTCACCCCTCCACTTT
size: few; D: TRBD1; J: TRBJ1-1; V: TRBV6-2/TRBV6-3; CDR3: CASSSQGANGEAFF; DNA: TGTGCCAGCAGTTCTCAGGGGGCGAATGGGGAAGCTTTCTTT
size: .; D: .; J: TRBJ1-4; V: TRBV18; CDR3: CASSPSATNEKLFF; DNA: TGTGCCAGCTCCCCCTCTGCGACTAATGAAAAACTGTTTTTT
size: .; D: TRBD2; J: TRBJ2-1; V: TRBV30; CDR3: CAWSVSGGANEQFF; DNA: TGTGCCTGGAGCGTTAGCGGGGGGGCAAATGAGCAGTTCTTC
size: .; D: .; J: TRBJ1-2; V: TRBV15; CDR3: CATSSGGAYYGYTF; DNA: TGTGCCACCAGCAGTGGTGGGGCTTACTATGGCTACACCTTC
size: .; D: .; J: TRBJ2-3; V: TRBV13; CDR3: CASSLRGTNTDTQYF; DNA: TGTGCCAGCAGCTTACGCGGGACGAACACAGATACGCAGTATTTT
size: .; D: .; J: TRBJ2-3; V: TRBV11-3; CDR3: CASSDYRRGTDTQYF; DNA: TGTGCCAGCAGCGACTACAGGAGGGGCACCGATACGCAGTATTTT
size: .; D: TRBD1; J: TRBJ2-1; V: TRBV11-3; CDR3: CASSLRGGSFHNEQFF; DNA: TGTGCCAGCAGCTTAAGAGGGGGCTCCTTCCACAATGAGCAGTTCTTC
size: .; D: .; J: TRBJ2-7; V: TRBV6-5; CDR3: CASRKQATSYEQYF; DNA: TGTGCCAGCAGAAAACAGGCTACATCCTACGAGCAGTACTTC
size: .; D: .; J: TRBJ2-5; V: TRBV5-1; CDR3: CASSFGQRVRETQYF; DNA: TGCGCCAGCAGCTTCGGCCAGCGGGTTAGGGAGACCCAGTACTTC
size: .; D: .; J: TRBJ1-2; V: TRBV7-2; CDR3: CASSHDLEQGYTF; DNA: TGTGCCAGCAGTCATGACCTAGAACAAGGCTACACCTTC
size: .; D: .; J: TRBJ2-7; V: TRBV7-9; CDR3: CASSTQRAYEQYF; DNA: TGTGCCAGCAGCACCCAGAGGGCCTACGAGCAGTACTTC
size: .; D: .; J: TRBJ1-2; V: TRBV5-4; CDR3: CASSLGRNLYGYTF; DNA: TGTGCCAGCAGCTTGGGCAGGAACCTATATGGCTACACCTTC
size: once; D: TRBD1; J: TRBJ1-5; V: TRBV2; CDR3: CASSDRTGGQDQPQHF; DNA: TGTGCCAGCAGTGATCGCACAGGGGGACAAGATCAGCCCCAGCATTTT
size: .; D: .; J: TRBJ1-2; V: TRBV29-1; CDR3: CSVEDREDSGYTF; DNA: TGCAGCGTCGAGGACCGGGAGGACTCTGGCTACACCTTC
size: once; D: .; J: TRBJ1-1; V: TRBV5-1; CDR3: CASSLAGANTEAFF; DNA: TGCGCCAGCAGCTTGGCAGGGGCAAACACTGAAGCTTTCTTT